This is a list of T cell receptor beta chains from one sample in a study of blood T cell repertoires in COVID-19. Data came from immunoSEQ multiplex PCR; TCRdb stores just in-frame clones and leaves some out. The sample shows roughly 340,000 clones, about 88% of them seen only once. Sequencing was performed on peripheral blood. These receptors were obtained from a woman in her 70s with COVID-19, enrolled during active disease. Each CDR3 is given with its conserved first and last residue. The D gene is left open where the match is weak. Not all rows give a size; the values are once, few, many and, for expanded clones, a class.

V gene	clone size	D gene	J gene	CDR3 protein	CDR3 DNA
TRBV9	NA	TRBD1	TRBJ1-5	CASSPDRDNQPQHF	TGTGCCAGCAGCCCAGACAGGGACAATCAGCCCCAGCATTTT
TRBV7-2	NA	NA	TRBJ1-1	CATLEELNTEAFF	TGTGCCACCCTAGAGGAGTTGAACACTGAAGCTTTCTTT
TRBV27	NA	NA	TRBJ1-5	CASSAKGGGLSNQPQHF	TGTGCCAGCAGTGCTAAAGGGGGGGGGCTTAGCAATCAGCCCCAGCATTTT
TRBV28	NA	TRBD1	TRBJ1-2	CASRGDRPYGYTF	TGTGCCAGCAGGGGGGACAGGCCCTATGGCTACACCTTC
TRBV19	many	TRBD1	TRBJ1-5	CASGQGRGQPQHF	TGTGCCAGTGGACAGGGGAGAGGGCAGCCCCAGCATTTT
TRBV5-8	NA	NA	TRBJ2-3	CASSGGTFFSTDTQYF	TGTGCCAGCAGCGGGGGGACTTTTTTTTCCACAGATACGCAGTATTTT
TRBV6-5	NA	NA	TRBJ2-7	CASSYSGRDYEQYF	TGTGCCAGCAGTTACTCGGGCAGGGACTACGAGCAGTACTTC
TRBV3-1/TRBV3-2	NA	TRBD1	TRBJ2-5	CASSPRTGQETQYF	TGTGCCAGCAGCCCCCGGACAGGCCAAGAGACCCAGTACTTC
TRBV19	NA	TRBD2	TRBJ2-7	CASSPSGGVYEQYF	TGTGCCAGTAGTCCTAGCGGGGGAGTATACGAGCAGTACTTC
TRBV7-6	NA	NA	TRBJ1-1	CASSLTRGGRGTTEAFF	TGTGCCAGCAGCTTAACGCGGGGGGGGAGAGGCACCACTGAAGCTTTCTTT
TRBV12-5	NA	TRBD1	TRBJ1-1	CASGRDRGLTNTEAFF	TGTGCTAGTGGCAGGGACAGGGGGTTAACGAACACTGAAGCTTTCTTT
TRBV7-9	NA	NA	TRBJ1-4	CASSNVDWSEKLFF	TGTGCCAGCAGTAACGTGGATTGGAGTGAAAAACTGTTTTTT
TRBV6-5	NA	NA	TRBJ1-1	CATEGGNTEAFF	TGTGCCACCGAAGGGGGGAACACTGAAGCTTTCTTT
TRBV27	NA	NA	TRBJ1-2	CASRLDGANYGYTF	TGTGCCAGCAGACTTGACGGAGCTAACTATGGCTACACCTTC
TRBV5-4	once	NA	TRBJ2-7	CASSLVSGSFYEQYF	TGTGCCAGCAGCTTGGTTTCGGGGAGCTTCTACGAGCAGTACTTC
TRBV3-1/TRBV3-2	NA	NA	TRBJ2-2	CASSQLLTGELFF	TGTGCCAGCAGCCAACTCCTGACCGGGGAGCTGTTTTTT
TRBV19	once	NA	TRBJ1-4	CASRGIRDFNSEKLFF	TGTGCCAGTAGGGGGATCAGGGACTTCAACTCTGAAAAACTGTTTTTT
TRBV7-8	NA	NA	TRBJ1-1	CASSLAAGREAFF	TGTGCCAGCAGCTTAGCGGCGGGGCGCGAAGCTTTCTTT
TRBV6-2/TRBV6-3	few	NA	TRBJ2-5	CASSYVLGVSTPQETQYF	TGTGCCAGCAGTTACGTGTTAGGAGTTAGCACACCCCAAGAGACCCAGTACTTC
TRBV6-5	NA	NA	TRBJ1-3	CASSRISRGNTIYF	TGTGCCAGCAGTCGCATCAGTCGCGGAAACACCATATATTTT
TRBV2	NA	TRBD2	TRBJ2-1	CASSGSERGGYEQFF	TGTGCCAGCAGTGGGAGCGAGCGGGGGGGCTATGAGCAGTTCTTC
TRBV24-1	NA	NA	TRBJ2-1	CATSDHPGVSYNEQFF	TGTGCCACCAGTGATCATCCGGGGGTTTCCTACAATGAGCAGTTCTTC
TRBV3-1/TRBV3-2	NA	NA	TRBJ2-7	CASSQAPDSIYEQYF	TGTGCCAGCAGCCAAGCCCCGGACAGTATCTACGAGCAGTACTTC
TRBV2	few	TRBD2	TRBJ2-1	CASSAGTSGNEQFF	TGTGCCAGCAGTGCCGGGACTAGCGGGAATGAGCAGTTCTTC
TRBV24-1	NA	TRBD1	TRBJ2-1	CATSPSHQGVTLYNEQFF	TGTGCCACCAGTCCTTCCCATCAGGGGGTTACCCTATACAATGAGCAGTTCTTC
TRBV30	NA	TRBD1	TRBJ2-5	CAWGQGLQETQYF	TGTGCCTGGGGACAGGGCTTACAAGAGACCCAGTACTTC
TRBV27	once	NA	TRBJ1-2	CASRHTESGDYTF	TGTGCCAGCAGGCATACCGAATCAGGGGACTACACCTTC
TRBV24-1	NA	TRBD1	TRBJ1-5	CATSGGQAGQPQHF	TGTGCCACCAGTGGGGGACAGGCTGGACAGCCCCAGCATTTT
TRBV29-1	NA	NA	TRBJ2-2	CSVGSRDLTGELFF	TGCAGCGTTGGGTCGCGGGACCTCACCGGGGAGCTGTTTTTT
TRBV6-1	NA	NA	TRBJ2-7	CASSETGVDPYF	TGTGCCAGCAGTGAGACAGGTGTGGACCCGTACTTC
TRBV6-1	NA	NA	TRBJ2-1	CASRHERGEQFF	TGTGCCAGTCGCCATGAAAGGGGTGAGCAGTTCTTC
TRBV19	NA	NA	TRBJ1-1	CASSPSTPAEAFF	TGTGCCAGTAGTCCCTCTACCCCTGCTGAAGCTTTCTTT
TRBV2	NA	TRBD1	TRBJ2-3	CASSMTGHTDTQYF	TGTGCCAGCAGTATGACAGGGCACACAGATACGCAGTATTTT
TRBV5-1	NA	TRBD2	TRBJ2-5	CASSFLAGNVKETQYF	TGCGCCAGCAGCTTTCTAGCGGGGAATGTTAAAGAGACCCAGTACTTC
TRBV28	NA	NA	TRBJ2-7	CASSLQVGEQYF	TGTGCCAGCAGTTTACAGGTCGGCGAGCAGTACTTC
TRBV6-6	NA	NA	TRBJ1-2	CASSYSARASAYGYTF	TGTGCCAGCAGTTACTCCGCCAGGGCTTCGGCCTATGGCTACACCTTC
TRBV5-1	NA	NA	TRBJ1-6	CASSPGQSYNSPLHF	TGCGCCAGCAGTCCAGGACAGTCCTATAATTCACCCCTCCACTTT
TRBV4-1	NA	NA	TRBJ2-3	CASSQDQGGSTDTQYF	TGCGCCAGCAGCCAAGATCAGGGGGGAAGCACAGATACGCAGTATTTT
TRBV6-6	NA	NA	TRBJ2-7	CASRGGNEQYF	TGTGCCAGCAGAGGAGGGAACGAGCAGTACTTC
TRBV5-1	NA	TRBD1	TRBJ1-1	CASSGGQGMNTEAFF	TGCGCCAGCAGCGGGGGACAGGGGATGAACACTGAAGCTTTCTTT
TRBV28	NA	TRBD1	TRBJ1-2	CATKPPGGTYGYTF	TGTGCCACCAAACCCCCAGGGGGCACCTATGGCTACACCTTC
TRBV18	NA	NA	TRBJ1-2	CASSPETGNYGYTF	TGTGCCAGCTCACCAGAAACGGGGAACTATGGCTACACCTTC
TRBV30	NA	TRBD1	TRBJ1-2	CAWSPEVQGASDYGYTF	TGTGCCTGGAGCCCTGAAGTCCAGGGGGCGTCGGACTATGGCTACACCTTC
TRBV19	NA	NA	TRBJ1-6	CASSSGAGSPLHF	TGTGCCAGTAGTTCTGGGGCAGGTTCACCCCTCCACTTT
TRBV19	NA	NA	TRBJ1-5	CASRMGQGYNQPQHF	TGTGCCAGTAGGATGGGGCAGGGATACAATCAGCCCCAGCATTTT
TRBV29-1	few	NA	TRBJ1-1	CSVTGMNTEAFF	TGCAGCGTGACAGGAATGAACACTGAAGCTTTCTTT
TRBV7-3	NA	NA	TRBJ2-2	CASSTEGGVITGELFF	TGTGCCAGCAGCACCGAGGGCGGGGTCATCACCGGGGAGCTGTTTTTT